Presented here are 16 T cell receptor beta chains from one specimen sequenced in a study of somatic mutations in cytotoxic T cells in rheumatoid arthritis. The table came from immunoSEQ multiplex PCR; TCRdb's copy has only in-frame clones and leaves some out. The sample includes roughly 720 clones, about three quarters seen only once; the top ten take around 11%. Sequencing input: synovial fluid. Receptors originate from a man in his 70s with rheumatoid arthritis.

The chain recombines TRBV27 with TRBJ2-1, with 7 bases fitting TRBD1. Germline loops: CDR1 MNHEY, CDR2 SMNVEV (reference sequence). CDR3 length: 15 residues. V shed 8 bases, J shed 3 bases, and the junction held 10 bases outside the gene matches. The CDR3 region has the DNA TGTGCCAGCGGAATCTTAAGGACAGGCTACAATGAGCAGTTCTTC. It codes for CASGILRTGYNEQFF.

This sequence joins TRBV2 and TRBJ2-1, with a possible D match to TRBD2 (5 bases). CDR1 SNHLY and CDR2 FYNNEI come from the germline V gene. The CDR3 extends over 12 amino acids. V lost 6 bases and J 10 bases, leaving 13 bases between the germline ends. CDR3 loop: CASRASRREQFF. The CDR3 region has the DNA TGTGCCAGCAGGGCTTCCAGGAGGGAGCAGTTCTTC.

The CDR3 DNA follows: TGTGCCAGCAGTTCGCCGGGACAGAGTTCTGGGGCCAACGTCCTGACTTTC. Translated, it gives CASSSPGQSSGANVLTF. The chain carries TRBV27 and TRBJ2-6; 7 nucleotides match TRBD1. The junction had 7 bases not matched to a gene; V was cut back by 4 bases and J by 1 base. Germline-derived CDR1 and CDR2 are MNHEY and SMNVEV (reference sequence). The CDR3 extends over 17 amino acids. The full variable domain, completed using reference TRBV27 and TRBJ2-6, is EAQVTQNPRYLITVTGKKLTVTCSQNMNHEYMSWYRQDPGLGLRQIYYSMNVEVTDKGDVPEGYKVSRKEKRNFPLILESPSPNQTSLYFCASSSPGQSSGANVLTFGAGSRLTVL.

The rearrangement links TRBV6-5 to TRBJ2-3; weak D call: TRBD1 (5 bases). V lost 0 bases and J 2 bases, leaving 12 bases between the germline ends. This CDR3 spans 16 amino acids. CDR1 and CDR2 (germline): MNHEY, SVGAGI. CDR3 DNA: TGTGCCAGCAGTTACTCGAGGTGGGGCACCACAGATACGCAGTATTTT. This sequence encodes CASSYSRWGTTDTQYF.

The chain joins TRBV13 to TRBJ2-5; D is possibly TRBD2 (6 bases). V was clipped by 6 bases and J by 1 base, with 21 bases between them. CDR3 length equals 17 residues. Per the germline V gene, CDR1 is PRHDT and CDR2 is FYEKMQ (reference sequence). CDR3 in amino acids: CASSLRDWRDSQETQYF. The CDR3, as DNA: TGTGCCAGCAGTTTAAGGGACTGGCGGGACTCCCAAGAGACCCAGTACTTC.

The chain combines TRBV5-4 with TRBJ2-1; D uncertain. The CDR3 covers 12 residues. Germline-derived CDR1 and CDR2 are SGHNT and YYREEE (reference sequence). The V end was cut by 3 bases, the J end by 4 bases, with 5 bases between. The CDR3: CASSSGYNEQFF. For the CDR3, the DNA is TGTGCCAGCAGCTCAGGTTACAATGAGCAGTTCTTC.

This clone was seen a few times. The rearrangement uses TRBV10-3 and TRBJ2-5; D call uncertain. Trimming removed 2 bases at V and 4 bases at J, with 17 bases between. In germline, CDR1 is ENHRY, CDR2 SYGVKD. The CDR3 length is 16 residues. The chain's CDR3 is CAISEPDLSSGETQYF. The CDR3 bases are TGTGCCATCAGTGAGCCCGATTTGAGTTCGGGAGAGACCCAGTACTTC.

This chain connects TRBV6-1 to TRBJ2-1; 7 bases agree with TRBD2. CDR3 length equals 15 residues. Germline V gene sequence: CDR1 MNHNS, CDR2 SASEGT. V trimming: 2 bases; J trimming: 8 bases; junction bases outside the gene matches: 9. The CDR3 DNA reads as TGTGCCAGCAGTGAACTAGCGGCACTAAACTATGAGCAGTTCTTC. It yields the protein CASSELAALNYEQFF.

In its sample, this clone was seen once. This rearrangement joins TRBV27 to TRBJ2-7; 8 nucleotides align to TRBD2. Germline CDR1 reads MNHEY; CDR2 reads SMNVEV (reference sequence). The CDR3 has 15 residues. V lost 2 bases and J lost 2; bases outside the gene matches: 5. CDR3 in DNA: TGTGCCAGCAGTTTAGTCGGCGGGAGGCCCTACGAGCAGTACTTC. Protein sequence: CASSLVGGRPYEQYF.

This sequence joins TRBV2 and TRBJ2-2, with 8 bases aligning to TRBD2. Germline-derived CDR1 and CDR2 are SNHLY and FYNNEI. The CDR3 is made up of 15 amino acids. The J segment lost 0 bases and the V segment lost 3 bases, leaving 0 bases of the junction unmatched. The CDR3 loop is CASSEREANTGELFF. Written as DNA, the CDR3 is TGTGCCAGCAGTGAGCGGGAGGCGAACACCGGGGAGCTGTTTTTT.

This CDR3 is CASSQDQGLADTTDTQYF. The CDR3 DNA follows: TGTGCCAGCAGCCAAGATCAAGGACTAGCGGACACCACAGATACGCAGTATTTT. The chain carries TRBV4-2 and TRBJ2-3; 10 bases map to TRBD2. After removal of 0 bases from V and 2 bases from J, the junction contained 8 bases not matched to a gene. Germline lookup yields CDR1 LGHNA and CDR2 YNFKEQ. The CDR3 contains 18 residues.

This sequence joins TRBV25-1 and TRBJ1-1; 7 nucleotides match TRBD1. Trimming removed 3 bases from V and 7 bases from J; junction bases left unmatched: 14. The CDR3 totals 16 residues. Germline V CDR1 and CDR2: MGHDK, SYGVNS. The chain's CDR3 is CASSEGPGTETVEAFF. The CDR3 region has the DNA TGTGCCAGCAGTGAGGGCCCTGGGACAGAGACAGTTGAAGCTTTCTTT.

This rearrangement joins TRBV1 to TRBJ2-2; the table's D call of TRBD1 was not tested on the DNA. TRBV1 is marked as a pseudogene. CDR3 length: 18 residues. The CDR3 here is CTSSQEGPADSYTGELFF. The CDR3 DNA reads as TGCACCAGCAGCCAAGAGGGCCCCGCGGACAGTTACACCGGGGAGCTGTTTTTT.

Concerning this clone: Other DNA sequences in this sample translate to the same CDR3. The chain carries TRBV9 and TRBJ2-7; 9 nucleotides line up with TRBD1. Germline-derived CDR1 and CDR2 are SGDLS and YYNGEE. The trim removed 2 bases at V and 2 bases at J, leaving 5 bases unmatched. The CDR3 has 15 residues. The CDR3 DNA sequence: TGTGCCAGCAGCGTTACGGGACAGGGACCCTACGAGCAGTACTTC. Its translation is CASSVTGQGPYEQYF.

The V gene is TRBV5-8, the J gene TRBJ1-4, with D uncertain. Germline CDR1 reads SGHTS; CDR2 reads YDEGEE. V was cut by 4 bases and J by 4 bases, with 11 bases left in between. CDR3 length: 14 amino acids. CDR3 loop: CASSQGLINEKLFF. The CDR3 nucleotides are TGTGCCAGCAGCCAAGGACTGATTAATGAAAAACTGTTTTTT.

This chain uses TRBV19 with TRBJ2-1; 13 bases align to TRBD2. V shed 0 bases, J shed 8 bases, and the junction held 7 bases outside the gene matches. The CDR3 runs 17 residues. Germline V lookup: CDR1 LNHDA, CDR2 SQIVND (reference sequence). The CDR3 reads CASSIESWTSGRHEQFF. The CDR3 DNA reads TGTGCCAGTAGTATAGAATCTTGGACTAGCGGGAGACATGAGCAGTTCTTC.